Listed here are 21 T cell receptor beta chains from one sample, sequenced in a study of T cells in Graves' hyperthyroidism and ophthalmopathy. Amplified regions were TCR beta CDR3 sequences from RNA transcripts. An initial round of RT-PCR targeting the TCR CDR3 relied on the HTBI primer set. TCRdb ran MiXCR on the multiplex PCR reads and lists one entry per CDR3 protein. The sample consists of about 420,000 distinct CDR3 sequences, less than 20% of them appearing once. Sequences were obtained from blood. The receptors originated from a woman aged 18-30 years with Graves' hyperthyroidism.

This clonotype appeared many times. This chain connects TRBV6-2 or TRBV6-3 to TRBJ2-4; TRBD1 agrees at 7 bases. CDR1 is MNHEY and CDR2 is SVGEGT in the germline V gene. Trimming cost V 7 bases and J 6 bases; bases outside gene matches: 9. The length of the CDR3 is 14 residues. CDR3 coding DNA: TGTGCCAGCACCCCGACAGGGAAGGGAAACATTCAGTACTTC. As protein: CASTPTGKGNIQYF.

In this sample, this clonotype turned up many times. V usage is TRBV20-1 and J usage is TRBJ2-5, with D hard to call. CDR1 and CDR2 from the germline V gene are DFQATT and SNEGSKA (reference sequence). This CDR3 comprises 13 residues. V dropped 2 bases and J dropped 5 bases, with 12 bases sitting between them. For the CDR3, the DNA is TGCAGTGCTAGAATTGCCCTCGGTGAGACCCAGTACTTC. Encoded protein: CSARIALGETQYF.

This clonotype was counted only a few times. The CDR3 coding sequence is TGTGCCAGCAGTTACTCGTGGGTAGGCAGGCTGGATTATGGCTACACCTTC. This gives the protein CASSYSWVGRLDYGYTF. The chain employs TRBV6-6 and TRBJ1-2, with D unresolved. Germline V lookup: CDR1 MNHNY, CDR2 SVGAGI (reference sequence). CDR3 length: 17 amino acids. V was clipped by 0 bases and J by 5 bases, with 19 bases between them.

The sample holds many counts of this clonotype. The chain is built from TRBV3-1 and TRBJ1-1; no reliable D call. CDR1 and CDR2 (germline): LGHDT, YNNKEL (reference sequence). The CDR3 has 12 residues. V gave up 1 base and J gave up 5 bases, with 5 bases separating them. The CDR3 sequence: CASSQGPTEAFF. Here the CDR3 DNA reads TGTGCCAGCAGCCAAGGGCCAACTGAAGCTTTCTTT.

Details on this clonotype: Being one base from a much bigger clone, this may be a read error. The V and J genes are TRBV18 and TRBJ2-2; D gene ambiguous. Germline V gives CDR1 KGHSH, CDR2 LQKENI. V was cut by 3 bases and J by 10 bases, with 24 bases left in between. CDR3 length equals 17 residues. As DNA, the CDR3 is TGTGCCAGCTCACCGTCGATACGTACAGCGTGTTATGAGGAGCTGTTTTTT. Residues: CASSPSIRTACYEELFF. Full variable domain (missing parts from reference TRBV18 and TRBJ2-2): NAGVMQNPRHLVRRRGQEARLRCSPMKGHSHVYWYRQLPEEGLKFMVYLQKENIIDESGMPKERFSAEFPKEGPSILRIQQVVRGDSAAYFCASSPSIRTACYEELFFGEGSRLTVL.

This clonotype came up many times. This chain links TRBV5-1 with TRBJ2-3; D is undetermined. Germline-derived CDR1 and CDR2 are SGHRS and YFSETQ. There are 14 residues in the CDR3. V was shortened by 1 base and J by 2 bases, with 8 bases between the two germline ends. CDR3 protein: CASSLSPYTDTQYF. The CDR3 DNA follows: TGCGCCAGCAGCTTGTCTCCCTACACAGATACGCAGTATTTT.

V usage is TRBV19 and J usage is TRBJ2-1, with D unclear. Per the germline V gene, CDR1 is LNHDA and CDR2 is SQIVND (reference sequence). Trimming cost V 2 bases and J 5 bases, with 13 bases left between them. The CDR3 runs to 15 residues. In nucleotides, the CDR3 is TGTGCCAGTAGTATAAGAAGTCCCACCCACAATGAGCAGTTCTTC. It specifies CASSIRSPTHNEQFF.

In its sample, this clonotype was seen many times. This rearrangement joins TRBV3-1 to TRBJ2-1; the D is unclear. Germline CDR1 and CDR2: LGHDT and YNNKEL (reference sequence). Trimming left V 2 bases short and J 5 bases short, with 10 bases between. The CDR3 extends over 14 amino acids. The CDR3 protein is CASSQIGRNNEQFF. CDR3 bases: TGTGCCAGCAGCCAAATCGGACGGAACAATGAGCAGTTCTTC.

In its sample, this clonotype was seen a few times. This chain links TRBV19 with TRBJ2-5; TRBD1 agrees at 9 bases. V shed 6 bases and J 0 bases; nucleotides not matched to a gene: 8. CDR3 size: 16 residues. CDR1 is LNHDA and CDR2 is SQIVND in the germline V gene (reference sequence). The CDR3 region has the DNA TGTGCCAGTAGATTCTCCGGGACAGGGCACCAAGAGACCCAGTACTTC. Its translation: CASRFSGTGHQETQYF.

This clonotype has ten or more counts. This rearrangement joins TRBV12-3 or TRBV12-4 to TRBJ1-4; D is perhaps TRBD1 (5 bases). This CDR3 comprises 16 residues. V was clipped by 4 bases and J by 0 bases, with 12 bases between them. CDR3 region: CASSWGQGATNEKLFF. In nucleotides, the CDR3 is TGTGCCAGCAGTTGGGGCCAGGGTGCAACTAATGAAAAACTGTTTTTT.

This clonotype has ten or more counts. This chain uses TRBV12-3 or TRBV12-4 with TRBJ1-1; 10 nucleotides align to TRBD1. The CDR3 is 13 residues long. V shed 6 bases, J shed 5 bases, and the junction held 3 bases outside the gene matches. The CDR3 coding sequence is TGTGCCAGCAGACGGACAGGGGGAACTGAAGCTTTCTTT. Amino acids: CASRRTGGTEAFF.

Ten or more counts support this clonotype. This chain joins TRBV4-1 and TRBJ2-2, with D perhaps matching TRBD1 or TRBD2 (6 bases each). V dropped 1 base and J dropped 5 bases, with 14 bases sitting between them. Germline CDR1 is MGHRA and CDR2 is YSYEKL. The CDR3 totals 16 residues. For the CDR3, the DNA is TGCGCCAGCAGCCAAGTCCAGGGGAGGAAAACCGGGGAGCTGTTTTTT. Its protein is CASSQVQGRKTGELFF.

The gene calls are TRBV7-9 and TRBJ2-7, with 12 positions matching TRBD1. The J segment lost 4 bases and the V segment lost 6 bases, leaving 13 bases of the junction unmatched. Germline V gene data show CDR1 as SEHNR and CDR2 as FQNEAQ (reference sequence). The CDR3 is made up of 17 amino acids. CDR3 bases: TGTGCCAGCAGTCCTAATATGGGACAGGGGGCCGGGTACGAGCAGTACTTC. This translates into CASSPNMGQGAGYEQYF.

This CDR3 is CASSFPRGGGGLYGYTF. In DNA, the CDR3 is TGTGCCAGCAGTTTTCCCCGGGGAGGGGGGGGGCTCTATGGCTACACCTTC. The V and J genes are TRBV12-3 or TRBV12-4 and TRBJ1-2, with D possibly TRBD1 on 6 matching bases. Trimming pared 3 bases from V and 4 bases from J, leaving 21 bases between. This CDR3 is built from 17 residues.

The CDR3: CASSSLQGQANVLTF. The CDR3 DNA reads TGTGCCAGCAGCTCCTTACAAGGACAGGCCAACGTCCTGACTTTC. V is TRBV7-9 and J is TRBJ2-6; perhaps TRBD1 as D (5 bases). There are 15 residues in the CDR3. The germline V gene encodes CDR1 SEHNR and CDR2 FQNEAQ (reference sequence). Trimming left V 4 bases short and J 6 bases short, with 13 bases between.

The CDR3 loop is CASSQGPLGEQYF. The CDR3 DNA is TGCGCCAGCAGCCAAGGTCCCCTTGGCGAGCAGTACTTC. The chain links TRBV4-1 to TRBJ2-7; D gene unclear. Germline V lookup: CDR1 MGHRA, CDR2 YSYEKL. Trimming stripped 1 base from V and 6 bases from J, with 10 bases between. There are 13 residues in the CDR3.

This clonotype was seen repeatedly, ten times or more. The V gene is TRBV5-6, the J gene TRBJ2-1; a possible D gene is TRBD2 (5 bases). In germline, CDR1 is SGHDT, CDR2 YYEEEE. This CDR3 comprises 12 residues. V was pared by 0 bases and J by 8 bases, with 6 bases between. The CDR3 DNA reads as TGTGCCAGCAGCTTGGGACTATATGAGCAGTTCTTC. Residues: CASSLGLYEQFF.

This clonotype has at least ten counts. The V call is TRBV3-1, the J call TRBJ1-1; 8 bases are a match to TRBD1. Germline trimming cut 3 bases from V and 7 bases from J; bases unmatched to any gene: 22. Germline lookup yields CDR1 LGHDT and CDR2 YNNKEL (reference sequence). CDR3 length equals 19 residues. CDR3 coding DNA: TGTGCCAGCAGCCAGAGTGGTTCTGCAGGGGGCCAAGTAAGAGGTGAAGCTTTCTTT. It specifies CASSQSGSAGGQVRGEAFF. The complete variable domain, with remaining parts taken from reference TRBV3-1 and TRBJ1-1, reads DTAVSQTPKYLVTQMGNDKSIKCEQNLGHDTMYWYKQDSKKFLKIMFSYNNKELIINETVPNRFSPKSPDKAHLNLHINSLELGDSAVYFCASSQSGSAGGQVRGEAFFGQGTRLTVV.

Only a few counts were recorded for this clonotype. This chain joins TRBV7-2 and TRBJ2-4, with TRBD1 matching 7 bases. V was pared by 8 bases and J by 2 bases, with 3 bases of the junction left unmatched. The CDR3 consists of 13 residues. Germline V CDR1 and CDR2: SGHTA, FQGNSA. In DNA form, the CDR3 reads TGTGCCAGCGGCAGGGGGTCCAAAAACATTCAGTACTTC. It yields the protein CASGRGSKNIQYF.

In its sample, this clonotype was seen many times. The CDR3 loop reads CASSYASVSYNEQFF. The DNA of the CDR3 is TGTGCCAGCAGTTACGCGTCGGTTTCCTACAATGAGCAGTTCTTC. The chain is built from TRBV6-1 and TRBJ2-1, with D unresolved. Germline V gene data show CDR1 as MNHNS and CDR2 as SASEGT. CDR3 length equals 15 residues. Trimming removed 5 bases from V and 1 base from J, with 12 bases in between.

The chain has TRBV7-9 and TRBJ2-7; D uncertain. V shed 7 bases and J shed 0 bases, with 13 bases lying between them. The CDR3 is 14 amino acids. Germline CDR1 SEHNR, CDR2 FQNEAQ (reference sequence). The CDR3 DNA follows: TGTGCCAGCACCCGGAGAGAAATCTCCTACGAGCAGTACTTC. It translates to CASTRREISYEQYF. Full variable domain (remainder filled in from reference TRBV7-9 and TRBJ2-7): DTGVSQNPRHKITKRGQNVTFRCDPISEHNRLYWYRQTLGQGPEFLTYFQNEAQLEKSRLLSDRFSAERPKGSFSTLEIQRTEQGDSAMYLCASTRREISYEQYFGPGTRLTVT.